This entry is about one TCR beta chain. This sample was taken from a study of sequential checkpoint blockade in melanoma. Study-level information: Patients were randomized 1:1 to nivolumab-then-ipilimumab or ipilimumab-then-nivolumab first-line. After both sequences, patients received maintenance nivolumab.

Using immunoSEQ multiplex PCR, the repertoire was profiled, and TCRdb retains in-frame clones only, with some absent. The sample holds fewer than 35,000 clones; 86% are singletons and the top ten take 22%. V dropped 5 bases and J dropped 2; count of bases not matched to a gene: 13. This CDR3 contains 18 residues. The germline gives CDR1 SEHNR, CDR2 FQNEAQ (reference sequence). The treatment denotes: randomized to nivolumab then ipilimumab (arm A) or the reverse (arm B). Patients had received no earlier DNA-damaging chemotherapy. PBMC sorting kept live CD3+CD8+ cells without CD19 or CD56. The receptor was isolated from a human donor with melanoma. Sequenced here: CD8+ T cells sorted from blood (inferred from file names), sampled from a patient given nivolumab and ipilimumab in sequence. This rearrangement joins TRBV7-9 to TRBJ2-1, with 9 bases that match TRBD2. CDR3 protein: CASSPPMGSGSTYNEQFF. The CDR3 bases are TGTGCCAGCAGCCCCCCCATGGGTAGCGGGAGTACCTACAATGAGCAGTTCTTC.